This T cell receptor (beta chain) came from a study of blood T cell repertoires in COVID-19. Study-wide background: The origin of the acute and convalescent COVID-19 samples was the United States, Italy and Spain.

It was during active infection that Seattle patients were enrolled and then longitudinally followed. The V gene end was trimmed by 2 bases and the J gene end by 2 bases; junction bases not matched to a gene: 11. The CDR3 spans 18 residues. Germline CDR1 reads MDHEN; CDR2 reads SYDVKM. This clone was picked up one time. Clones were read by immunoSEQ multiplex PCR, and TCRdb kept only the in-frame ones, dropping some. The sample consists of around 360,000 clones, over 75% of them appearing once. The sample taken for sequencing was peripheral blood. This clonotype was sampled from a woman aged 30 to 39 with COVID-19, enrolled during active disease. V usage is TRBV28 and J usage is TRBJ1-5; 8 positions match TRBD1. The CDR3 DNA is TGTGCCAGCAGTTTAGGGACAGGTGGGATCCTTGGCAATCAGCCCCAGCATTTT. It encodes CASSLGTGGILGNQPQHF.